This T cell receptor beta chain was captured in a study of cytomegalovirus exposure and HLA in healthy donors. Study-wide points: One variant, a missense change in DCLRE1C, was linked in a later analysis to TCR beta V- and J-gene trimming.

This clone was observed a few times. Its antigen is unknown. PCR primers comprised 60 Vbeta and 13 Jbeta primers. The data were produced by immunoSEQ multiplex PCR, yet TCRdb's version contains in-frame clones alone and is incomplete. The table shows 120,000 or so clones, with roughly 15% occurring only once. CDR1 SGHRS and CDR2 YFSETQ come from the germline V gene. This CDR3 has 14 amino acids. Trimming took 6 bases from V and 9 from J, leaving 21 bases between them. The chain has TRBV5-1 and TRBJ1-2; D is unresolved. This clonotype was sampled from a female donor in good health and CMV-seropositive. The sequenced material came from PBMCs. This CDR3 is CASKLEGGRGSYTF. The CDR3 nucleotides read TGCGCCAGCAAATTGGAGGGAGGGAGAGGTAGCTACACCTTC.